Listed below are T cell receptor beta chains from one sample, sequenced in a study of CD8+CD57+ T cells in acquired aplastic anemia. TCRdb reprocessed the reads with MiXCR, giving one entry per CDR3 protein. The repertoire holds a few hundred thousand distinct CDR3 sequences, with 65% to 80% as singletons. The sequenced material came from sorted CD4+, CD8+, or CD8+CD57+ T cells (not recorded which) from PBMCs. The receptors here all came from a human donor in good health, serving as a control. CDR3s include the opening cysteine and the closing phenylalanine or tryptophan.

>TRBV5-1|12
CASSFVTDNEQF
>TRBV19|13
CASSILPTTEAFF
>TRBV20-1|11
CSVRVREYAFF
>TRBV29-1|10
CSVGVDGYTF
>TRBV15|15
CATSRDAEGGYEQYF
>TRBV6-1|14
CASRGAPAAAEAFF
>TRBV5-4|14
CASSPQGPYNEQFF
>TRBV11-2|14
CASSLGAVDNEQFF
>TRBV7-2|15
CASSPGESGTETQYF
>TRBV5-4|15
CASSPAGGAKNIQYF
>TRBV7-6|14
CASSGAQRARFHEF
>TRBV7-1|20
CASSYPGLAGGKGRDNEQYF
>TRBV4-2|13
CASRDRGFNEQFF
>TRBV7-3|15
CASSLTSGEPGTQYF
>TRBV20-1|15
CSARTGRAEEDTRYF
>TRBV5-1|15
CASSLSTGNTYEQYF
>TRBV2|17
CASSEDTGTKTNQPRHF
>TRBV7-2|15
CASSLGGSNTEAFYF
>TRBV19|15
CASSIVEGIPRPQHF
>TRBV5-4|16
CASSEGQGGSYNEQFF
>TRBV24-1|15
CATSATGERPDTQYF
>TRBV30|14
CAWNRRQGYSEAFF
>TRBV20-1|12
CSAGSGTKTEYF
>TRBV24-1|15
CATSDSGPGRNEQFF
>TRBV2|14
CASSSGDRGDEQYF
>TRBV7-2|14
CASSSQGGQGICHF
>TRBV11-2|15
CASSLTGGEDYEQYF
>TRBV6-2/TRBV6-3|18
CASTLRVGQGISGNTIYF
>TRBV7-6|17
CASSATGATQETQEQYF
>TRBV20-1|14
CSAAPGTGTDGYTF
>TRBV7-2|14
CASSTVVYTGELFF
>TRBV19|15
CASSITGGRDTEAFF
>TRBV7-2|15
CASSPGTGKTQYFHF
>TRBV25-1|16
CASAKRGGAFTGELFF
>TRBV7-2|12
CASSLDRPGYTF
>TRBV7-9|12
CATSRVVQREHF
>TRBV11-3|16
CASSLLPPSDRTLAFF
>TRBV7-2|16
CASSPFPRTGSSPLHF
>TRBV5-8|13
CASSLGTYQPQHF
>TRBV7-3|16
CASSTDRGSYNHPLHF
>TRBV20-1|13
CSALDGGLRGYTF
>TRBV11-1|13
CAGSISGKSPLHF
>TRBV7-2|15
CASSLVGPTPYEQYF
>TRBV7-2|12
CASTLDNREAYF
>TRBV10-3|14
CAISEVRAADEQFF
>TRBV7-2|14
CASSTGTADAYSHF
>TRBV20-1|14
CSASEGLTDNTQYF
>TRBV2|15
CATSRDRDPAYKQNF
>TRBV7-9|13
CASSADRQETQYF
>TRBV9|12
CASTAGTAEAFF
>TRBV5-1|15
CASSEGHQDTYEQYF
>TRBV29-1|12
CSDEVSTDTQYF
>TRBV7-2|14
CASSLNSYDSPLHF
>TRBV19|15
CASSTRTEVLYGYTF
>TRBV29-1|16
CSVEGGSWGGTYEQYF
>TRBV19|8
CVFHNYTF
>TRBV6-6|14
CASIEPDRNYGYTF
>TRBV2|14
CASSVGGNLETQYF
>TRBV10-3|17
CAISESGSGRRYNEQFF
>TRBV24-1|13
CATSGPGLAEAFF